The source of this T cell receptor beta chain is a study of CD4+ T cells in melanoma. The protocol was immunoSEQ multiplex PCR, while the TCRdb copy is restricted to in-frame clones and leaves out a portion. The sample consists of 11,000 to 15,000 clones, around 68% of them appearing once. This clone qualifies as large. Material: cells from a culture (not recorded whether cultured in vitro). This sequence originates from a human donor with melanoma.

This CDR3 reads CASSPGAAPGTFF. CDR3 sequence (DNA): TGTGCCAGCAGCCCTGGGGCAGCTCCTGGGACTTTCTTT. The rearrangement uses TRBV7-9 and TRBJ1-1; a weak D match, TRBD1 (5 bases). The V gene lost 5 bases and the J gene lost 12 bases, with 19 bases spanning the gap. From germline, CDR1 is SEHNR and CDR2 FQNEAQ (reference sequence). This CDR3 spans 13 amino acids.